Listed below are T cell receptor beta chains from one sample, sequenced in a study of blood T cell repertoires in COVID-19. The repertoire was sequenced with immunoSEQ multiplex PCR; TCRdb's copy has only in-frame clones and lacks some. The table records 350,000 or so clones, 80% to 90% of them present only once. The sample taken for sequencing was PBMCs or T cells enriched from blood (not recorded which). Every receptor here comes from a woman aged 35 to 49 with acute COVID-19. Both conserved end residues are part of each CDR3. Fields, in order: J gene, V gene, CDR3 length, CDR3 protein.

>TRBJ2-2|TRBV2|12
CASSGDTGELFF
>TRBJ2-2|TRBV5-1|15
CASSSQEPNTGELFF
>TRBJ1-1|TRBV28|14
CASSSGQGGTEAFF
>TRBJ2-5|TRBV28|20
CASSGDPVRLAGIWGETQYF
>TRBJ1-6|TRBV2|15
CASTHGAGINSPLHF
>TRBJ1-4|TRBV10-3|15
CAISESNRVGEKLFF
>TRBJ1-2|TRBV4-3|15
CASSQEHEVDYGYTF
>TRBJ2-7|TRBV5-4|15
CASSSPDRGQSEQYF
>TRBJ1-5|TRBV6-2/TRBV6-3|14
CASSYSNRNQPQHF
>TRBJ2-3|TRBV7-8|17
CASSLGRMSGSTDTQYF
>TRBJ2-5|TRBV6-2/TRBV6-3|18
CASSYSKRRHEFTETQYF
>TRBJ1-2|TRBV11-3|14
CASSSEGLSYGYTF
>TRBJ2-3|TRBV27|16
CASSLSLGTFTDTQYF
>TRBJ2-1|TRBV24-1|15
CATSVGRSSYNEQFF
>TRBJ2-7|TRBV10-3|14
CAISASGKRYEQYF
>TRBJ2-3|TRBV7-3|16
CASSLSGGAPTDTQYF
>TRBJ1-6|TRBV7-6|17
CASSSLPRTGSNSPLHF
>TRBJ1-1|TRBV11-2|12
CASRYTRQEAFF
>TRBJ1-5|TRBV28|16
CASSLGGTGVSQPQHF
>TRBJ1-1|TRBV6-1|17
CASSDRIRDRGRPEAFF